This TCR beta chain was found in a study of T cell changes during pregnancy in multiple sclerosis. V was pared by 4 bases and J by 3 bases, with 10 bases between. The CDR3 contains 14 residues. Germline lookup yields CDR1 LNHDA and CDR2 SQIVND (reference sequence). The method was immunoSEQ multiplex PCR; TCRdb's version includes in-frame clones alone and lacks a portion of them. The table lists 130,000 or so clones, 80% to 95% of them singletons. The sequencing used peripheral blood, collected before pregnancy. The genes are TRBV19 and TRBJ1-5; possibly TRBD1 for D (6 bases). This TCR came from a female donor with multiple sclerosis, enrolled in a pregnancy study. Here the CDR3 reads CASSTRQVNQPQHF. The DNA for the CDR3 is TGTGCCAGTAGTACCAGACAGGTCAATCAGCCCCAGCATTTT.